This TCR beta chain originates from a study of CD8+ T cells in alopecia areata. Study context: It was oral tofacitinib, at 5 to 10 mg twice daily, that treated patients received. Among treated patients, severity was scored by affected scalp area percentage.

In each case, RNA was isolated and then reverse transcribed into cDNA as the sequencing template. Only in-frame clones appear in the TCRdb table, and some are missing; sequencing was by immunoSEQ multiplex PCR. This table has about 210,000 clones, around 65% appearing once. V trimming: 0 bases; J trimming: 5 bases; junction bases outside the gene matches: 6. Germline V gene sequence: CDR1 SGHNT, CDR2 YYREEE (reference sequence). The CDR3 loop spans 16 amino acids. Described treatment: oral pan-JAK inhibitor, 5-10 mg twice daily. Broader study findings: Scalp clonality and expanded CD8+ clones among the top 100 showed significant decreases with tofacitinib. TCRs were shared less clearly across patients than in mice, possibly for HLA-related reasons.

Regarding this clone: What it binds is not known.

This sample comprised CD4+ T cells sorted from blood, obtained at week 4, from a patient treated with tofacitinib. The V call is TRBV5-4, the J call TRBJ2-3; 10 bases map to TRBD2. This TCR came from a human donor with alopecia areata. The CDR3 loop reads CASSLGTSGTKDTQYF. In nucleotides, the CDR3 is TGTGCCAGCAGCTTGGGGACTAGCGGTACCAAAGATACGCAGTATTTT.